Sequencing of this T cell receptor (beta chain) was carried out in a study of spatial heterogeneity in lung cancer. Whole-study findings and limits: Expanded intratumoral alpha and beta TCR counts tracked tumor mutation counts.

With V trimmed by 1 base and J by 4 bases, 6 bases remained unmatched. The CDR3 totals 15 residues. Germline values: CDR1 DFQATT, CDR2 SNEGSKA (reference sequence). MiXCR, applied by TCRdb to the 5' RACE reads, yields one record per CDR3 protein. The sample lists more than 3,000 distinct CDR3 sequences, around 15% occurring once. This sample's time point: sample taken at primary tumor resection. This clonotype is medium-sized (0.01 to 0.1%) within its sample. Its antigen remains unidentified. This clonotype originated in a male donor with early-stage non-small cell lung cancer. This specimen consisted of lung tumor tissue, obtained at surgery. V gene TRBV20-1 combines with J gene TRBJ1-2; TRBD1 matches at 10 bases. The CDR3 sequence is CSARVRQGATYGYTF. DNA for the CDR3: TGCAGTGCTAGAGTCCGACAGGGGGCGACCTATGGCTACACCTTC.